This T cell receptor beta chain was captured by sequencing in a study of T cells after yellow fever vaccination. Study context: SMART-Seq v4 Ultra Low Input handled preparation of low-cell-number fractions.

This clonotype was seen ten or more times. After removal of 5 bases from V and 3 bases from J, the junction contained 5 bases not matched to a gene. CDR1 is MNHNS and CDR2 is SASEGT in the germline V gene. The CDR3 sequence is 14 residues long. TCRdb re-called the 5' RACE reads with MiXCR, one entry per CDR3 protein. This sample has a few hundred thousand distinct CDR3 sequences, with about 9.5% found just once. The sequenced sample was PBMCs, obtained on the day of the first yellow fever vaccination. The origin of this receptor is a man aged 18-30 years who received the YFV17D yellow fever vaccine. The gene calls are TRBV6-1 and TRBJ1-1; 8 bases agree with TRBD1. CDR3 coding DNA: TGTGCCAGCAGTACGACACAGGGGGACACTGAAGCTTTCTTT. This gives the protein CASSTTQGDTEAFF.